A single sample is the source of the 3 T cell receptor beta chains below, sequenced in a study of shared clonotypes between healthy human individuals. TCRdb's table, derived via immunoSEQ multiplex PCR, lists solely in-frame clones and lacks some. The sample lists around 700,000 clones, approximately 74% occurring once. Sequencing input: memory CD4+ T cells sorted from blood. Subset meaning: CD45RA-negative fraction. The receptors stem from a woman aged 30 to 39 in good health.

This clone was detected a few times. The chain couples TRBV21-1 to TRBJ2-7; TRBD1 reflects the table's D call only, with no check against the DNA. TRBV21-1 is deemed a pseudogene. This CDR3 region has 14 residues. Here the CDR3 reads CASREDRGTYEQYF. The DNA for the CDR3 is TGTGCCAGCAGAGAGGACAGGGGTACCTACGAGCAGTACTTC.

This clone has just one count. This chain uses TRBV11-3 with TRBJ2-3; no clear D gene. This CDR3 spans 15 amino acids. The V and J ends lost 3 bases and 1 base respectively, with 11 bases between them. Germline lookup yields CDR1 SGHNT and CDR2 YENEEA. CDR3 in DNA: TGTGCCAGCAGCTTCTCGGGCGGTCGCACAGATACGCAGTATTTT. This sequence encodes CASSFSGGRTDTQYF.

The chain recombines TRBV18 with TRBJ1-1, with 7 positions matching TRBD1. Trimming cost V 5 bases and J 4 bases; bases outside gene matches: 10. This CDR3 is 15 amino acids long. CDR1 and CDR2 from the germline V gene are KGHSH and LQKENI. The CDR3, as DNA: TGTGCCAGCTCATCTGACAGGGTATGGGTCACTGAAGCTTTCTTT. Protein sequence: CASSSDRVWVTEAFF.